The 10 T cell receptor beta chains in this list originate from one sample, sequenced in a study of cytomegalovirus exposure and HLA in healthy donors. 13 Jbeta primers and 60 Vbeta primers were used for the PCR. Measured with immunoSEQ multiplex PCR; TCRdb has only the in-frame clones, and not every one. The sample gives approximately 52,000 clones, 77% of which show up once; about 2.3% is in the top ten. The sequenced sample was PBMCs. Receptors were obtained from a female donor in good health and CMV-seronegative.

The chain carries TRBV9 and TRBJ2-5; tentatively, D is TRBD2 (6 bases). The V gene's germline CDR1 is SGDLS and CDR2 YYNGEE. V shed 0 bases and J shed 3 bases, with 12 bases lying between them. The CDR3 sequence is 15 residues long. The CDR3 DNA reads as TGTGCCAGCAGCGTAGAGGGTAGCGGAAAAGAGACCCAGTACTTC. Translated: CASSVEGSGKETQYF.

The V and J genes are TRBV5-4 and TRBJ2-5, with D perhaps matching TRBD1 (5 bases). Germline-derived CDR1 and CDR2 are SGHNT and YYREEE (reference sequence). CDR3 length equals 13 residues. Trimming stripped 4 bases from V and 3 bases from J, with 10 bases between. The CDR3 DNA follows: TGTGCCAGCAGCACCCAACAGGAAGAGACCCAGTACTTC. It codes for CASSTQQEETQYF.

The rearrangement uses TRBV28 and TRBJ1-1; 7 nucleotides match TRBD1. Per the germline V gene, CDR1 is MDHEN and CDR2 is SYDVKM. The CDR3 has 14 amino acids. V shed 4 bases, J shed 8 bases, and the junction held 10 bases outside the gene matches. CDR3 amino acids: CASSYLGQVQEAFF. CDR3 coding DNA: TGTGCCAGCAGTTACCTAGGACAGGTACAAGAAGCTTTCTTT.

The genes are TRBV9 and TRBJ2-6; tentatively, D is TRBD1 (6 bases). Trimming took off 4 bases at V and 0 bases at J, with 11 bases between the two ends. The CDR3 consists of 16 residues. CDR1 is SGDLS, CDR2 YYNGEE, per germline. The CDR3 is CASSYRVFSGANVLTF. Here the CDR3 DNA reads TGTGCCAGCAGCTACAGGGTTTTCTCTGGGGCCAACGTCCTGACTTTC.

The V call is TRBV28, the J call TRBJ1-2, with a weak D call TRBD1 (5 bases). Germline CDR1 and CDR2: MDHEN and SYDVKM. Trimming shortened V by 4 bases and J by 8 bases, and 11 bases separated the two germline ends. The CDR3 loop spans 12 amino acids. In DNA form, the CDR3 reads TGTGCCAGCAGTTACGACAGCCGGGGCTACACCTTC. It encodes CASSYDSRGYTF.

This clone was recorded a few times. The chain carries TRBV29-1 and TRBJ1-2; 8 nucleotides align to TRBD1. This CDR3 contains 14 residues. V lost 7 bases and J lost 1; bases outside the gene matches: 8. Germline V gene data show CDR1 as SQVTM and CDR2 as ANQGSEA. CDR3 in DNA: TGCAGCGCTCGCACGACAGGGGATAACTATGGCTACACCTTC. Translation: CSARTTGDNYGYTF.

Within the sample, this clone is medium-sized. This chain links TRBV2 with TRBJ1-1, with D hard to call. Deletions cut 2 bases from V and 1 base from J, with 14 bases between. Germline CDR1 is SNHLY and CDR2 is FYNNEI. This CDR3 region has 16 residues. The CDR3 coding sequence is TGTGCCAGCAGTGAATTAGCGGTCACAGCGAACACTGAAGCTTTCTTT. Its protein product is CASSELAVTANTEAFF.

This clone was seen more than once but under ten times. The rearrangement uses TRBV27 and TRBJ2-1; 12 bases agree with TRBD2. V dropped 5 bases and J dropped 8; count of bases not matched to a gene: 4. Germline CDR1 reads MNHEY; CDR2 reads SMNVEV (reference sequence). The CDR3 extends over 14 amino acids. The CDR3 spells CASSLLAGGDEQFF. CDR3 in DNA: TGTGCCAGCAGTCTGCTAGCGGGGGGGGATGAGCAGTTCTTC.

The chain recombines TRBV29-1 with TRBJ2-5; 7 bases align to TRBD1. The DNA matches TRBJ2-7 better at its end, which makes the J call doubtful. This CDR3 contains 16 residues. The V gene's germline CDR1 is SQVTM and CDR2 ANQGSEA. CDR3 DNA sequence: TGCAGCGTTCGGAGCACGCGTTCCGGGACAGACTACGAGCAGTACTTC. Its translation is CSVRSTRSGTDYEQYF.

The chain employs TRBV7-2 and TRBJ2-1; tentatively, D is TRBD1 (5 bases). This CDR3 is 13 amino acids long. The V gene lost 5 bases and the J gene lost 1 base, with 6 bases spanning the gap. CDR1 and CDR2 from the germline V gene are SGHTA and FQGNSA. CDR3: CASSPGSYNEQFF. The CDR3 nucleotides are TGTGCCAGCAGCCCAGGGTCCTACAATGAGCAGTTCTTC.